This T cell receptor beta chain was retrieved from a study of post-analysis software for immune sequencing data. Study observations and caveats: In patients, about five TRBV segments were more frequent than in controls, with TRBV5-6, TRBV5-1 and TRBV20-1 among them.

Per the germline V gene, CDR1 is MDHEN and CDR2 is SYDVKM. Trimming pared 3 bases from V and 2 bases from J, leaving 3 bases between. There are 12 residues in the CDR3. TCR beta cDNA libraries included unique molecular identifiers. Each CDR3 protein is one row after TCRdb ran MiXCR on the PCR reads. This sample has about 540,000 distinct CDR3 sequences, with roughly 34% found just once. To note about this clonotype: Its matching antigen is unknown.

Sequencing was carried out using blood. The sequence came from a girl aged 2 to 17 with multiple sclerosis. The chain joins TRBV28 to TRBJ2-3; unclear D gene. CDR3: CASSFTTDTQYF. The CDR3 DNA reads as TGTGCCAGCAGTTTCACCACAGATACGCAGTATTTT.